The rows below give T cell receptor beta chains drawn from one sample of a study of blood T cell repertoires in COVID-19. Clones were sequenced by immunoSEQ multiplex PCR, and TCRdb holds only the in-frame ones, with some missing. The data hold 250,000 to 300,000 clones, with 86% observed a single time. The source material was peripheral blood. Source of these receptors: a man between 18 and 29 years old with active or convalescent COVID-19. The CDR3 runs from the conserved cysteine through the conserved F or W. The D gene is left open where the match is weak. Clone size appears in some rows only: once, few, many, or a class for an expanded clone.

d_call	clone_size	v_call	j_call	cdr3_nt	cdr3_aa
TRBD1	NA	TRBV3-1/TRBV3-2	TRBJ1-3	TGTGCCAGCAGCCGGGACAGGAAGAGCTCTGGAAACACCATATATTTT	CASSRDRKSSGNTIYF
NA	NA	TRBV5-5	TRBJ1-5	TGTGCCAGCAGCTTCGCAGGGGTTAATAGCAATCAGCCCCAGCATTTT	CASSFAGVNSNQPQHF
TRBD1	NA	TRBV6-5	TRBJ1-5	TGTGCCAGCAGTTTTTCAGGGGGTGGCAATCAGCCCCAGCATTTT	CASSFSGGGNQPQHF
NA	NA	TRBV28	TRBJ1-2	TGTGCCAGCAGTTCCCCGACAGGAGGTAACTATGGCTACACCTTC	CASSSPTGGNYGYTF
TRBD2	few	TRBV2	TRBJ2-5	TGTGCCAGCAGTAGTACTAGCGGGCAAGAGACCCAGTACTTC	CASSSTSGQETQYF
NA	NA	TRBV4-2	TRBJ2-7	TGTGCCAGCAGCCAAGATAAGGGGGACGAGCAGTACTTC	CASSQDKGDEQYF
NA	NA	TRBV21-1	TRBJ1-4	TGTGCCAGCAGCCCGTGCCACCCCATCCTTCGACTATACCGGGACAGGGTTGAAAAACTGTTTTTT	CASSPCHPILRLYRDRVEKLFF
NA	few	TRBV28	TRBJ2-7	TGTGCCAGCAGACCCCCGGCGGGATACGAGCAGTACTTC	CASRPPAGYEQYF
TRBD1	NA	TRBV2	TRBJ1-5	TGTGCCAGTCAGGGGGGCAATCAGCCCCAGCATTTT	CASQGGNQPQHF
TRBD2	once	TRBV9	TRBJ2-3	TGTGCCAGCAGCGTGGGGACTAGCGGTCTCACAGATACGCAGTATTTT	CASSVGTSGLTDTQYF
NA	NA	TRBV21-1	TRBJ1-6	TGTGCCAGCGGGGGGATAGGAAAACGATCTTTTTATCCGGCCGGACCCCTCCACTTT	CASGGIGKRSFYPAGPLHF
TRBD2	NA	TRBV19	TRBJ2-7	TGTGCCAGTACCCCTGCGGGAGGTTCCAGGGAGCAGTACTTC	CASTPAGGSREQYF
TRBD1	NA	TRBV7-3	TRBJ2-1	TGTGCCAGCAGCTACGGACAGGGTGACCACAATGAGCAGTTCTTC	CASSYGQGDHNEQFF
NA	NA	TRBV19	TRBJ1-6	TGTGCCAGTAGTATCATAACACAGGGCTCACGGAATTCACCCCTCCACTTT	CASSIITQGSRNSPLHF
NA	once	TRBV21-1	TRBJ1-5	TGTGCCGCCACCGGGACCCAGCATTTT	CAATGTQHF
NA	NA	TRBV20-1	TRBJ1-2	TGCAGTGCTAGATTGGCTTATGGCTACACCTTC	CSARLAYGYTF
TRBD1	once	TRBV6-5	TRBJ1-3	TGTGCCAGCAGTTTTGGGGACAGCTCTGGAAACACCATATATTTT	CASSFGDSSGNTIYF
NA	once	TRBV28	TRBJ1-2	TGTGCCAGCAGTTTAGAAGCCCCGAATGGCTACACCTTC	CASSLEAPNGYTF
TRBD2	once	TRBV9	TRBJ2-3	TGTGCCAGCAGCCTGAGGCTAGCGGGAGGCATGGCCGGGGATACGCAGTATTTT	CASSLRLAGGMAGDTQYF
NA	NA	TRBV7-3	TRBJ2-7	TGTGCCAGCAGCTTTTTCGGAGGGGGCGGATACGAGCAGTACTTC	CASSFFGGGGYEQYF